Listed below are T cell receptor beta chains from one sample, sequenced in a study of blood T cell repertoires in COVID-19. Libraries were prepared by immunoSEQ multiplex PCR; TCRdb keeps only in-frame clonotypes and omits some of them. The profile shows 140,000 or so clones, around three quarters of them singletons. The source material was peripheral blood. Receptors originate from a man aged 50-59 years with acute or convalescent COVID-19. Both conserved end residues are trimmed from each CDR3. Clone size is given for some rows only: seen once, a few or many times, or a class if the clone is expanded.

-	13	TRBV25-1	TRBJ2-1	ASSDPGGSYNEQF
-	11	TRBV11-2	TRBJ2-2	ASSPRLTGELF
-	14	TRBV30	TRBJ2-3	AWTKTSGGARDTQY
-	13	TRBV5-1	TRBJ2-5	ASSLRTSGQETQY
few	13	TRBV6-1	TRBJ1-1	ASSERTGPNTEAF
-	11	TRBV30	TRBJ1-6	AWTGGLSSPLH
few	12	TRBV6-5	TRBJ1-2	ASMVGGGNYGYT
-	16	TRBV11-2	TRBJ2-2	ASSLGLAGGPRTGELF
-	11	TRBV19	TRBJ1-2	ASSIETIYGYT
-	14	TRBV2	TRBJ1-5	ASSAFSGRGNQPQH
-	14	TRBV7-8	TRBJ1-5	ASSDGQGIRNQPQH
-	13	TRBV3-1/TRBV3-2	TRBJ2-1	ASSPTRDSYNEQF
once	11	TRBV3-1/TRBV3-2	TRBJ2-2	ASSQGDIGELF
-	12	TRBV11-3	TRBJ2-3	ASSFGQSTDTQY
-	14	TRBV9	TRBJ2-2	ASSVGTMVKSGELF
-	13	TRBV27	TRBJ2-3	ASSLTGLGTDTQY
-	11	TRBV3-1/TRBV3-2	TRBJ1-1	ASSQLTDTEAF
-	9	TRBV5-6	TRBJ2-1	ASSLFDEQF
-	11	TRBV12-3/TRBV12-4	TRBJ2-5	ASSLWQQETQY
-	14	TRBV11-3	TRBJ2-2	ASSSWTGPNTGELF
-	12	TRBV2	TRBJ1-6	ASRDYRTNSPLH
-	13	TRBV6-8	TRBJ2-7	ASSSPVEGRGEQY
-	11	TRBV12-3/TRBV12-4	TRBJ2-4	ASSPGQGAAQY
-	13	TRBV5-1	TRBJ2-1	ASSLVGGQINEQF
-	12	TRBV5-1	TRBJ2-5	ASSKAGGLKTQY
-	11	TRBV12-3/TRBV12-4	TRBJ1-5	ASSLNRGQPQH
-	10	TRBV25-1	TRBJ2-2	ASNRYTGELF
-	14	TRBV9	TRBJ1-6	ASSRGQGRNNSPLH
-	12	TRBV19	TRBJ1-6	ASTAELNNSPLH
-	11	TRBV5-1	TRBJ1-5	ASSLEGVEPQH
-	10	TRBV29-1	TRBJ2-7	SVEEGAHEQY
-	11	TRBV6-4	TRBJ1-6	ASSGGFGSPLH
-	13	TRBV5-1	TRBJ1-2	ASSRTTGGDYGYT
once	13	TRBV10-3	TRBJ2-5	AISEGRGFQETQY
-	14	TRBV5-6	TRBJ2-7	ASSSTPSGGVYEQY
-	13	TRBV11-2	TRBJ2-1	ASSPGESPFNEQF
-	12	TRBV4-1	TRBJ1-1	ASRTTGSNTEAF
-	13	TRBV11-2	TRBJ1-1	ASSFRLYADTEAF
-	11	TRBV15	TRBJ1-6	ATSRAIDSPLH
-	13	TRBV3-1/TRBV3-2	TRBJ2-2	ASRTGVANTGELF
-	14	TRBV19	TRBJ2-2	ATTRRGPTNTGELF
-	14	TRBV24-1	TRBJ1-5	ATSDRGGTGNQPQH
-	14	TRBV30	TRBJ1-2	AWSAANREGGYGYT
-	14	TRBV12-5	TRBJ1-5	ASGFPRGGSNQPQH
-	14	TRBV12-5	TRBJ2-1	ASGLASGTGGNEQF
-	14	TRBV11-1	TRBJ2-1	ASSSREGGAYNEQF
-	11	TRBV7-3	TRBJ2-5	ASSLTESGTQY
-	12	TRBV29-1	TRBJ2-7	SVVPGTAIYEQY
-	11	TRBV5-4	TRBJ1-1	ASSSSGGTEAF
-	14	TRBV3-1/TRBV3-2	TRBJ2-3	ASSHVRGGSTDTQY
-	11	TRBV10-3	TRBJ1-5	AIATDSNQPQH
few	14	TRBV7-9	TRBJ2-5	ASSFAKASGGETQY
few	11	TRBV30	TRBJ1-1	AWSKSFTGGAF
many	13	TRBV7-8	TRBJ1-3	ASSLVTGIRNTIY
few	11	TRBV29-1	TRBJ1-3	SVEQGTGNTIY